This record covers a single T cell receptor (beta chain). The junction differs from germline at one of its ends, possibly a read error. This specimen belongs to a study of control samples from healthy donors and cancer patients. Method: immunoSEQ multiplex PCR; TCRdb's copy keeps in-frame clones and lacks some. The sample shows some 120,000 clones, 88% of them seen only once. In germline, CDR1 is SGHRS, CDR2 YFSETQ. The CDR3 is 14 amino acids. Material for sequencing was blood. The receptor was isolated from a woman in her 70s in good health. V is TRBV5-1 and J is TRBJ1-1; TRBD1 might be the D (5 bases). The CDR3 DNA reads TGCGCCCGCAGCTTGGCCGGGGGGGACACTGAAGCTTTCTTT. Residues: CARSLAGGDTEAFF.